Presented here are 20 T cell receptor beta chains from one specimen sequenced in a study of response to subunit inactivated influenza vaccine. TCRdb itself ran the RT-PCR reads through MiXCR, one entry per CDR3 protein. The table lists under 200,000 distinct CDR3 sequences, approximately 12% of them singletons. This sample also appeared in a second study, on T cells expressing NK-cell markers. That study reports: TCR beta libraries carry UMIs added by 5'RACE template switching.

The sample was CD8+ T cells sorted from PBMCs, taken less than 13 days after vaccination. These receptors were obtained from a man aged 45-65 years who received an inactivated influenza vaccine.

This clonotype showed up many times. The V call is TRBV12-3 or TRBV12-4, the J call TRBJ2-3; the D is unclear. V shed 1 base and J shed 11 bases, with 7 bases lying between them. This CDR3 has 11 amino acids. CDR3 bases: TGTGCCAGCAGTTTAGAGCCCGAGCAGTATTTT. This codes for CASSLEPEQYF.

There are a few counts of this clonotype. This chain connects TRBV20-1 to TRBJ2-5; D might be TRBD2 (6 bases). This CDR3 region has 13 residues. Per the germline V gene, CDR1 is DFQATT and CDR2 is SNEGSKA (reference sequence). Trimming left V 2 bases short and J 2 bases short, with 9 bases between. The CDR3 spells CSARLGLQETQYF. DNA of the CDR3: TGCAGTGCTAGATTGGGACTGCAAGAGACCCAGTACTTC.

The chain combines TRBV24-1 with TRBJ2-1, with TRBD2 matching over 7 bases. The CDR3 contains 16 residues. Per the germline V gene, CDR1 is KGHDR and CDR2 is SFDVKD. The J segment lost 6 bases and the V segment lost 4 bases, leaving 11 bases of the junction unmatched. This CDR3 is CATSDYAGVLSNEQFF. The CDR3 DNA is TGTGCCACCAGTGACTACGCGGGAGTGCTGTCCAATGAGCAGTTCTTC.

CDR3 sequence: CASSEFGQADSYEQYF. CDR3 nucleotides: TGTGCCAGCAGTGAGTTCGGACAGGCGGACTCCTACGAGCAGTACTTC. The gene calls are TRBV25-1 and TRBJ2-7; TRBD1 matches at 7 bases. Germline V gives CDR1 MGHDK, CDR2 SYGVNS. After removal of 3 bases from V and 0 bases from J, the junction contained 8 bases not matched to a gene. This CDR3 comprises 16 residues.

This clonotype was counted only a few times. V and J are TRBV24-1 and TRBJ2-7; D ambiguous. Germline-derived CDR1 and CDR2 are KGHDR and SFDVKD. Trimming removed 3 bases from V and 0 bases from J, with 5 bases in between. This CDR3 is built from 13 residues. This chain's CDR3 is CATSDGGSYEQYF. CDR3 nucleotides: TGTGCCACCAGTGATGGCGGCTCCTACGAGCAGTACTTC.

In this sample, this clonotype turned up a few times. The CDR3 here is CSVSGAGELFF. Here the CDR3 DNA reads TGCAGCGTTTCTGGGGCCGGGGAGCTGTTTTTT. The chain recombines TRBV29-1 with TRBJ2-2, with D unresolved. The CDR3 is made up of 11 amino acids. Germline CDR1 is SQVTM and CDR2 is ANQGSEA. V lost 5 bases, J lost 6 bases, and 7 bases lay in between.

The gene calls are TRBV12-3 or TRBV12-4 and TRBJ2-4; 10 positions agree with TRBD2. Losses at the gene ends were 4 bases for V and 0 bases for J; bases not matched to a gene: 6. The length of the CDR3 is 17 residues. The CDR3 protein is CASSSWTSGLAKNIQYF. CDR3 bases: TGTGCCAGCAGTTCTTGGACTAGCGGTCTAGCCAAAAACATTCAGTACTTC.

This clonotype was recorded at least ten times. The chain employs TRBV7-9 and TRBJ2-7; 11 nucleotides align to TRBD2. J lost 3 bases, V lost 4 bases, and 8 bases had no gene match. From germline, CDR1 is SEHNR and CDR2 FQNEAQ (reference sequence). This CDR3 contains 16 residues. In DNA form, the CDR3 reads TGTGCCAGCAGCTCACCGACTAGCGGGACCAACTACGAGCAGTACTTC. It codes for CASSSPTSGTNYEQYF. The full variable domain, its missing parts supplied by reference TRBV7-9 and TRBJ2-7, is DTGVSQNPRHKITKRGQNVTFRCDPISEHNRLYWYRQTLGQGPEFLTYFQNEAQLEKSRLLSDRFSAERPKGSFSTLEIQRTEQGDSAMYLCASSSPTSGTNYEQYFGPGTRLTVT.

The chain joins TRBV27 to TRBJ2-1; possibly TRBD2 for D (6 bases). CDR3 length: 16 residues. V was trimmed by 5 bases and J by 0 bases, leaving 14 bases between them. The germline V gene has CDR1 MNHEY and CDR2 SMNVEV (reference sequence). CDR3 DNA: TGTGCCAGCAGTACCTCCGGGAGTAGCTCCTACAATGAGCAGTTCTTC. Translation gives CASSTSGSSSYNEQFF.

Concerning this clonotype: Sequence at one end of the junction differs from germline and may be a read error. This rearrangement joins TRBV29-1 to TRBJ1-1, with a possible D match to TRBD1 (5 bases). Germline loops: CDR1 SQVTM, CDR2 ANQGSEA. CDR3 size: 13 residues. The CDR3 protein is CSVDRQMNTEAVF. DNA of the CDR3: TGCAGCGTCGACCGACAGATGAACACTGAAGCTGTCTTT.

This clonotype has a count of ten or more. The rearrangement joins TRBV11-2 to TRBJ2-5, with 7 bases lining up with TRBD1. CDR1 is SGHAT, CDR2 FQNNGV, per germline. V shed 1 base and J 5 bases; nucleotides not matched to a gene: 7. This CDR3 is built from 15 residues. CDR3 region: CASSLGTGDGETQYF. The CDR3 region has the DNA TGTGCCAGCAGCTTAGGCACAGGGGACGGGGAGACCCAGTACTTC.

This clonotype was detected only a few times. This chain links TRBV28 with TRBJ1-4; 8 bases align to TRBD1. The CDR3 spans 14 residues. V shed 2 bases, J shed 8 bases, and the junction held 4 bases outside the gene matches. Germline V gene data show CDR1 as MDHEN and CDR2 as SYDVKM. CDR3 residues: CASSLDRGREKLFF. CDR3 DNA sequence: TGTGCCAGCAGTTTAGACAGGGGAAGGGAAAAACTGTTTTTT.

V and J are TRBV29-1 and TRBJ1-1, with a weak D call TRBD1 (6 bases). Between the trimmed V and J ends, which lost 5 bases and 5 bases, there was a span of 15 bases. The CDR3 has 13 residues. Germline V gives CDR1 SQVTM, CDR2 ANQGSEA. The CDR3 nucleotides read TGCAGCGTTCTCGGCCAGGGGCGGACTGAAGCTTTCTTT. This encodes CSVLGQGRTEAFF.

This clonotype has a handful of counts. V is TRBV7-8 and J is TRBJ2-3; 7 bases agree with TRBD2. V dropped 4 bases and J dropped 0; count of bases not matched to a gene: 7. This CDR3 spans 16 amino acids. Germline V gives CDR1 SGHVS, CDR2 FQNEAQ. The CDR3 coding sequence is TGTGCCAGCAGCTCCCCGGGGGGTGCTAGCACAGATACGCAGTATTTT. It translates to CASSSPGGASTDTQYF.

This chain connects TRBV13 to TRBJ2-3, with no clear D. The length of the CDR3 is 15 residues. Germline values: CDR1 PRHDT, CDR2 FYEKMQ (reference sequence). V shed 4 bases and J shed 0 bases, with 11 bases lying between them. The CDR3 is CASSSIITSTDTQYF. Here the CDR3 DNA reads TGTGCCAGCAGCTCCATAATAACAAGCACAGATACGCAGTATTTT. Based on the CDR3 plus reference TRBV13 and TRBJ2-3, the full variable domain is AAGVIQSPRHLIKEKRETATLKCYPIPRHDTVYWYQQGPGQDPQFLISFYEKMQSDKGSIPDRFSAQQFSDYHSELNMSSLELGDSALYFCASSSIITSTDTQYFGPGTRLTVL.

The table lists this clonotype with a few counts. The chain has TRBV6-5 and TRBJ2-3, with unresolved D. Germline V gene lookup returns CDR1 MNHEY and CDR2 SVGAGI. Trimming cost V 2 bases and J 2 bases, with 8 bases left between them. The CDR3 has 14 residues. The CDR3 spells CASSYAHITDTQYF. Here the CDR3 DNA reads TGTGCCAGCAGTTACGCGCACATCACAGATACGCAGTATTTT.

The table lists this clonotype with a few counts. This chain uses TRBV20-1 with TRBJ2-7, with 10 bases lining up with TRBD1. CDR1 is DFQATT and CDR2 is SNEGSKA in the germline V gene (reference sequence). CDR3 size: 14 residues. V gave up 6 bases and J gave up 0 bases; unmatched junction bases: 5. The CDR3 sequence: CSAVDRGSSYEQYF. CDR3 nucleotides: TGCAGTGCCGTGGACAGGGGGAGCTCCTACGAGCAGTACTTC.

This rearrangement joins TRBV7-2 to TRBJ1-5; tentatively, D is TRBD1 (6 bases). Trimming removed 5 bases at V and 6 bases at J, with 17 bases between. The CDR3 consists of 15 residues. Germline V lookup: CDR1 SGHTA, CDR2 FQGNSA. The CDR3 DNA is TGTGCCAGCAGCAGGGGCGTAGGGGGTAGTCAGCCCCAGCATTTT. Its protein product is CASSRGVGGSQPQHF.

The chain carries TRBV27 and TRBJ2-7; 8 positions match TRBD2. The germline gives CDR1 MNHEY, CDR2 SMNVEV (reference sequence). Losses at the gene ends were 3 bases for V and 4 bases for J; bases not matched to a gene: 5. The CDR3 totals 14 residues. In nucleotides, the CDR3 is TGTGCCAGCAGTTTCTCGGGGGGGGTTTACGAGCAGTACTTC. It yields the protein CASSFSGGVYEQYF.

This clonotype was counted many times. DNA for the CDR3: TGTGCCAGCAGTTTATTTGACAGGGGGGTACCCTACAATGAGCAGTTCTTC. Its translation: CASSLFDRGVPYNEQFF. The chain carries TRBV12-3 or TRBV12-4 and TRBJ2-1, with 9 positions matching TRBD1. V shed 2 bases and J 2 bases; nucleotides not matched to a gene: 7. This CDR3 region has 17 residues.